These 18 T cell receptor beta chains share one sample of origin, sequenced in a study of T cells in Graves' hyperthyroidism and ophthalmopathy. RNA transcripts yielded amplified TCR beta CDR3 regions. RT-PCR in the first round (using the HTBI primer set) targeted the TCR CDR3. TCRdb called the multiplex PCR reads again in MiXCR, with one record for every CDR3 protein. The sample shows 300,000 or so distinct CDR3 sequences, 21% of them seen only once. Material: blood. The origin of the receptors is a woman between 50 and 59 years old with Graves' hyperthyroidism.

This clonotype was counted between two and nine times. The chain links TRBV3-1 to TRBJ2-5; TRBD2 aligns across 11 bases. V was pared by 4 bases and J by 6 bases, with 4 bases of the junction left unmatched. Per germline, CDR1 LGHDT and CDR2 YNNKEL (reference sequence). CDR3 size: 14 residues. CDR3 coding DNA: TGTGCCAGCAGCCTTAGCGGGGGGGCGAAGACCCAGTACTTC. Translating gives CASSLSGGAKTQYF.

This clonotype has just a few counts. The gene calls are TRBV6-6 and TRBJ2-1; D unresolved. Trimming removed 2 bases from V and 10 bases from J, with 9 bases in between. Germline CDR1 and CDR2: MNHNY and SVGAGI (reference sequence). This CDR3 comprises 12 residues. DNA for the CDR3: TGTGCCAGCAGTTACATGGGATTGGAGCAGTTCTTC. Translation: CASSYMGLEQFF.

This clonotype was observed many times. This chain uses TRBV2 with TRBJ2-7; TRBD2 matches 11 bases. This CDR3 is 15 amino acids long. Germline V lookup: CDR1 SNHLY, CDR2 FYNNEI. Trimming removed 7 bases from V and 2 bases from J; junction bases left unmatched: 7. CDR3 DNA: TGTGCCAGCAAAAAACTAGCGGGGGCGACCTACGAGCAGTACTTC. Translation: CASKKLAGATYEQYF.

CDR3 nucleotides: TGTGCCAGCAGGGGGACTAGAGGATACTCCTACAATGAGCAGTTCTTC. Translation: CASRGTRGYSYNEQFF. This chain connects TRBV11-1 to TRBJ2-1; TRBD2 agrees at 8 bases. The CDR3 is 16 residues long. CDR1 is SGHAT, CDR2 FQDESV, per germline (reference sequence). The ends lost 6 bases at V and 0 bases at J; junction bases unmatched: 7.

This clonotype turned up a few times. The V call is TRBV9, the J call TRBJ1-2; D is perhaps TRBD1 (5 bases). The CDR3 has 15 amino acids. Germline V lookup: CDR1 SGDLS, CDR2 YYNGEE. V was trimmed by 2 bases and J by 3 bases, leaving 14 bases between them. CDR3 DNA: TGTGCCAGCAGCGTTTGGTTAGGGGCTGACTATGGCTACACCTTC. This sequence encodes CASSVWLGADYGYTF.

This clonotype was seen repeatedly, ten times or more. The chain carries TRBV28 and TRBJ1-2, with D maybe TRBD1 (6 bases). CDR3 length: 14 residues. Trimming removed 2 bases at V and 4 bases at J, with 11 bases between. Germline-derived CDR1 and CDR2 are MDHEN and SYDVKM. This CDR3 is CASSLGSGAYGYTF. The CDR3 coding sequence is TGTGCCAGCAGTTTAGGATCGGGGGCCTATGGCTACACCTTC.

The chain couples TRBV4-1 to TRBJ2-3, with D maybe TRBD1 (6 bases). CDR3 length equals 16 residues. Trimming removed 1 base from V and 0 bases from J, with 11 bases in between. Germline values: CDR1 MGHRA, CDR2 YSYEKL. The CDR3 loop is CASSQAQGYSTDTQYF. Written as DNA, the CDR3 is TGCGCCAGCAGCCAAGCACAGGGCTATAGCACAGATACGCAGTATTTT.

Concerning this clonotype itself: This clone may be a read error of a much larger clone one base away. The V call is TRBV30, the J call TRBJ2-7; 7 bases map to TRBD1. The CDR3 has 13 amino acids. Germline values: CDR1 GTSNPN, CDR2 SVGIG (reference sequence). Written as DNA, the CDR3 is TGTGCCTGGAGTGTATACAGGGGAAGGGAGCAGCACTTC. Its translation: CAWSVYRGREQHF. The whole variable domain, remainder taken from reference TRBV30 and TRBJ2-7, is SQTIHQWPATLVQPVGSPLSLECTVEGTSNPNLYWYRQAAGRGLQLLFYSVGIGQISSEVPQNLSASRPQDRQFILSSKKLLLSDSGFYLCAWSVYRGREQHFGPGTRLTVT.

The chain combines TRBV28 with TRBJ2-1, with D possibly matching TRBD1 (6 bases). Deletions cut 5 bases from V and 5 bases from J, with 25 bases between. CDR3 size: 18 residues. Per germline, CDR1 MDHEN and CDR2 SYDVKM. The CDR3 sequence: CASSPSPHKQGLHNEQFF. Written as DNA, the CDR3 is TGTGCCAGCAGTCCCAGCCCGCACAAACAGGGTTTGCACAATGAGCAGTTCTTC.

Ten or more counts support this clonotype. The chain joins TRBV5-1 to TRBJ1-1; 9 nucleotides agree with TRBD1. This CDR3 has 14 amino acids. Per germline, CDR1 SGHRS and CDR2 YFSETQ. The V and J ends lost 4 bases and 5 bases, in that order; junction bases with no gene match: 6. CDR3 nucleotide sequence: TGCGCCAGCAGCGTGGGACAGGGTGGTACTGAAGCTTTCTTT. Amino acid sequence: CASSVGQGGTEAFF.

Notes on this clonotype: A read error is possible here, since a much larger clone lies one base away. The chain joins TRBV20-1 to TRBJ2-1; 9 nucleotides agree with TRBD1. The J call may be wrong; the DNA end is better matched by TRBJ2-7. CDR1 is DFQATT and CDR2 is SNEGSKA in the germline V gene (reference sequence). The CDR3 extends over 15 amino acids. The CDR3 is CSAYPGQGYRNEQYF. CDR3 DNA sequence: TGCAGTGCTTACCCGGGACAGGGATACAGGAATGAGCAGTACTTC.

CDR3 region: CASRPGSSSYNEQFF. CDR3 DNA: TGCGCCAGCCGCCCGGGCAGTAGCTCCTACAATGAGCAGTTCTTC. The chain employs TRBV4-1 and TRBJ2-1; D is unresolved. V was clipped by 8 bases and J by 0 bases, with 14 bases between them. In germline, CDR1 is MGHRA, CDR2 YSYEKL. The CDR3 consists of 15 residues.

The chain links TRBV5-6 to TRBJ2-1; 12 positions match TRBD2. The J call may be in error: the DNA end matches TRBJ2-7 better. The CDR3 spans 15 residues. The V gene's germline CDR1 is SGHDT and CDR2 YYEEEE. As DNA, the CDR3 is TGTGCCAGCAGATTCAGACTAGCGGGAGACAATGAGCAGTACTTC. This gives the protein CASRFRLAGDNEQYF.

This clonotype was observed many times. The V and J genes are TRBV28 and TRBJ1-3; possibly TRBD1 for D (5 bases). This CDR3 has 17 residues. Germline V gene lookup returns CDR1 MDHEN and CDR2 SYDVKM. Trimming took 6 bases from V and 0 from J, leaving 18 bases between them. DNA for the CDR3: TGTGCCAGCAGCCTCTCCGCTCCAGGGAACTCTGGAAACACCATATATTTT. Amino acids: CASSLSAPGNSGNTIYF.

The chain combines TRBV15 with TRBJ1-4; no clear D. CDR3 length: 15 residues. Germline CDR1 and CDR2: LNHNV and YYDKDF (reference sequence). The V end was cut by 1 base, the J end by 0 bases, with 6 bases between. The CDR3 sequence is CATSRARATNEKLFF. Here the CDR3 DNA reads TGTGCCACCAGCAGAGCCAGAGCAACTAATGAAAAACTGTTTTTT. The whole variable domain, remainder taken from reference TRBV15 and TRBJ1-4, is DAMVIQNPRYQVTQFGKPVTLSCSQTLNHNVMYWYQQKSSQAPKLLFHYYDKDFNNEADTPDNFQSRRPNTSFCFLDIRSPGLGDTAMYLCATSRARATNEKLFFGSGTQLSVL.

The gene calls are TRBV15 and TRBJ1-1, with D hard to call. The CDR3 covers 14 residues. V shed 2 bases and J shed 0 bases, with 7 bases lying between them. The germline V gene has CDR1 LNHNV and CDR2 YYDKDF (reference sequence). CDR3 bases: TGTGCCACCAGCAGACAGGCAATGAACACTGAAGCTTTCTTT. The encoded protein is CATSRQAMNTEAFF.

This clonotype appeared many times. This chain connects TRBV30 to TRBJ1-2, with unresolved D. CDR3 length: 16 residues. Trimming shortened V by 2 bases and J by 7 bases, and 23 bases separated the two germline ends. Germline values: CDR1 GTSNPN, CDR2 SVGIG (reference sequence). CDR3: CAWSQYLGAPGGGYTF. DNA of the CDR3: TGTGCCTGGAGTCAGTACTTGGGAGCCCCAGGTGGTGGCTACACCTTC.

The chain links TRBV5-4 to TRBJ1-4; TRBD1 matches 7 bases. CDR3 size: 18 residues. Germline V gene lookup returns CDR1 SGHNT and CDR2 YYREEE (reference sequence). V shed 0 bases, J shed 0 bases, and the junction held 8 bases outside the gene matches. The CDR3 region has the DNA TGTGCCAGCAGCTTGGAGGGACAGCCGGTTCCAACTAATGAAAAACTGTTTTTT. Translating gives CASSLEGQPVPTNEKLFF.